The clone carrying this T cell receptor (beta chain) was seen a few times. The antigen remains undetermined. This specimen belongs to a study of T-cell reconstitution after alpha-beta-depleted transplantation in children. Study findings and constraints: Several hundred rapidly expanded clones from non-depleted graft cells reportedly supplied alpha-beta T cells about two months post-transplant. The main origin of T-cell counts and diversity one year after transplant was newly produced T cells. There were some patients whose high TCRbeta diversity at day 60 came from surviving recipient T cells and thymic progenitors.

Germline CDR1 reads SGHAT; CDR2 reads FQNNGV. V was pared by 6 bases and J by 2 bases, with 8 bases between. The CDR3 is 13 residues long. The TCRbeta library incorporated unique molecular identifiers. In TCRdb, the PCR reads were re-called with MiXCR into one record per CDR3 protein. The sample lists fewer than 550,000 distinct CDR3 sequences; about an eighth were seen once. The material sequenced was PBMCs, mostly from graft donor cells, taken 180 days after TCRalphabeta/CD19-depleted stem cell transplant. The chain recombines TRBV11-2 with TRBJ2-4, with D possibly matching TRBD1 (6 bases). The source is a female patient younger than 10 who had a stem cell transplant for aplastic anemia, so the T cells may come from the graft donor. This chain's CDR3 is CASRGASKNIQYF. CDR3 bases: TGTGCCAGCAGGGGGGCTTCCAAAAACATTCAGTACTTC.